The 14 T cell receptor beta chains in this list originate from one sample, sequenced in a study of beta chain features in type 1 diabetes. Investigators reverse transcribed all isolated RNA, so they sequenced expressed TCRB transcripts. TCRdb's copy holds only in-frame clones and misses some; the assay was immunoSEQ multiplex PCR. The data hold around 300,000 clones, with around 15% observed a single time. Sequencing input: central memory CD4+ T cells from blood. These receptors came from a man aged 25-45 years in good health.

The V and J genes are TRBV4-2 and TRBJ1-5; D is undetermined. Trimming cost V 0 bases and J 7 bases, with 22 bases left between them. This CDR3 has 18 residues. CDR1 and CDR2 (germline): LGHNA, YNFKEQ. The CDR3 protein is CASSQDLEAGASWQPQHF. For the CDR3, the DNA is TGTGCCAGCAGCCAAGATCTAGAGGCGGGCGCCTCATGGCAGCCCCAGCATTTT.

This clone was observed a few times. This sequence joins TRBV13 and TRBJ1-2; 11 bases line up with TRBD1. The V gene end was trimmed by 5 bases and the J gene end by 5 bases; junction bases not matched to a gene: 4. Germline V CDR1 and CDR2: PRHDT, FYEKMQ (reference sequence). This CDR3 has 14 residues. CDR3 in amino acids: CASSRTGGGYGYTF. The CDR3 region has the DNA TGTGCCAGCAGCCGGACAGGGGGCGGGTATGGCTACACCTTC.

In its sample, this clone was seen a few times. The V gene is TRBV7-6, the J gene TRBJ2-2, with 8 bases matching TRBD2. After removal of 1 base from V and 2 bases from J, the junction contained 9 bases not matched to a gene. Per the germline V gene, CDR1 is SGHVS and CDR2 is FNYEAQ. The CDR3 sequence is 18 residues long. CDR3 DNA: TGTGCCAGCAGCTTAGTGGTGGGAGCGGGAGTAAACACCGGGGAGCTGTTTTTT. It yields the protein CASSLVVGAGVNTGELFF.

CDR3 region: CASSYSGEETQYF. CDR3 in DNA: TGTGCCAGCAGTTACTCGGGGGAAGAGACCCAGTACTTC. The chain combines TRBV6-6 with TRBJ2-5, with D perhaps being TRBD1 or TRBD2 (5 bases each). The germline V and J ends were trimmed by 0 bases and 3 bases, with 5 bases remaining between them. Germline-derived CDR1 and CDR2 are MNHNY and SVGAGI (reference sequence). The CDR3 runs 13 residues.

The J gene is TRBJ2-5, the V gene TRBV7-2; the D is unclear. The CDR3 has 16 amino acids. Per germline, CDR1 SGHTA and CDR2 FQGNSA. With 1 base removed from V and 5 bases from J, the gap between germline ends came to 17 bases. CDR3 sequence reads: CASSLGVMPVGETQYF. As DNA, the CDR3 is TGTGCCAGCAGCTTAGGGGTCATGCCTGTGGGGGAGACCCAGTACTTC.

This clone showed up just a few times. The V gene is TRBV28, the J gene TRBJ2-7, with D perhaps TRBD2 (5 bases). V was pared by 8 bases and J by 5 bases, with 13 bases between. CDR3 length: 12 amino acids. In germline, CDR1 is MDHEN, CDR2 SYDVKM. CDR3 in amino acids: CASGLKGHEQYV. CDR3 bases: TGTGCCAGCGGACTGAAAGGCCACGAGCAGTACGTC.

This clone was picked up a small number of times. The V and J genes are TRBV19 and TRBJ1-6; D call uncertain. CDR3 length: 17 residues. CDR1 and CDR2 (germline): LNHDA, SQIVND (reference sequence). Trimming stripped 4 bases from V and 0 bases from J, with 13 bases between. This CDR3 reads CASSRMGRRSYNSPLHF. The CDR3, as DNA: TGTGCCAGTAGTAGGATGGGTAGGCGCTCCTATAATTCACCCCTCCACTTT.

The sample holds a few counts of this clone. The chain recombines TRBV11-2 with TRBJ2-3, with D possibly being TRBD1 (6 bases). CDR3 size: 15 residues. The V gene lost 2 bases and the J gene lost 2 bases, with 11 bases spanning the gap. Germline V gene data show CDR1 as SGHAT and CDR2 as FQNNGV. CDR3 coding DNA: TGTGCCAGCAGCTTATGGACAGAGACCACAGATACGCAGTATTTT. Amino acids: CASSLWTETTDTQYF.

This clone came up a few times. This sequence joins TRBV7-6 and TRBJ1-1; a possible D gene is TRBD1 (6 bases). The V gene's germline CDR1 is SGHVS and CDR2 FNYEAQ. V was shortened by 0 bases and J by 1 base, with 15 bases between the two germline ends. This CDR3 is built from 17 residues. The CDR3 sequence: CASSLAGRGAQNTEAFF. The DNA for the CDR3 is TGTGCCAGCAGCTTAGCAGGTCGGGGGGCGCAGAACACTGAAGCTTTCTTT.

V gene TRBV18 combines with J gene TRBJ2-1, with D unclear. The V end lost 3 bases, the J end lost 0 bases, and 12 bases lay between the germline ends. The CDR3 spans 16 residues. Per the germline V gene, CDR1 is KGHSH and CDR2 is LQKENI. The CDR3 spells CASSPRPESSYNEQFF. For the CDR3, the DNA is TGTGCCAGCTCACCCCGGCCGGAAAGCTCCTACAATGAGCAGTTCTTC.

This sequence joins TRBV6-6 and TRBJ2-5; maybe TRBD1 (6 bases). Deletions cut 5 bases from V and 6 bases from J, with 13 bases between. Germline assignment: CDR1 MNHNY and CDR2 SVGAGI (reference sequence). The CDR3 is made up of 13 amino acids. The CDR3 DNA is TGTGCCAGCAGTCGGGACACCGGCCAGACCCAGTACTTC. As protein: CASSRDTGQTQYF.

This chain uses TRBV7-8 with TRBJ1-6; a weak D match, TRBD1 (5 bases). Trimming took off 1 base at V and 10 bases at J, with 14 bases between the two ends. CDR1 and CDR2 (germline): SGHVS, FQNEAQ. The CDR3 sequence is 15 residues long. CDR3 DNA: TGTGCCAGCAGCTTAGATCGAGCAGGGCGGTCACCCCTCCACTTT. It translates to CASSLDRAGRSPLHF.

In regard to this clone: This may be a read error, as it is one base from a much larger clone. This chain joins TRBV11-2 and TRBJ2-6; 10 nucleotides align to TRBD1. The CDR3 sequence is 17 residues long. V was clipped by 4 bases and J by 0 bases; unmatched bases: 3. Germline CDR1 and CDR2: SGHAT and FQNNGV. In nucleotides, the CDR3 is TGTGCCAGCAGCTCCGGGACAGGGGACTCTGGGGCCAACGTCCTGACTTTC. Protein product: CASSSGTGDSGANVLTF.

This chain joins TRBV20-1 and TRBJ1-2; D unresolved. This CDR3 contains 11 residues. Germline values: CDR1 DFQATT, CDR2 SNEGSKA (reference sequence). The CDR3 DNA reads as TGCTCCACCAATGGGGAACGGGGCTACACCTTC. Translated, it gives CSTNGERGYTF.